These T cell receptor beta chains were read from a single sample in a study of cytomegalovirus exposure and HLA in healthy donors. Only in-frame clones appear in the TCRdb table, and some are missing; sequencing was by immunoSEQ multiplex PCR. The data show roughly 120,000 clones, approximately 73% seen once. Material for sequencing was PBMCs. The receptors shown here come from a man between 35 and 55 years old in good health and CMV-seronegative. Both conserved end residues are part of each CDR3. A D gene is named only where the DNA matches it firmly. Clone size, where shown, is once, few, many, or a class for clones that have expanded.

clone_size d_call j_call v_call cdr3_aa cdr3_nt
few NA TRBJ2-1 TRBV21-1 CASSKVSGGAYEQFF TGTGCCAGCAGCAAAGTAAGCGGGGGGGCATATGAGCAGTTCTTC
NA TRBD2 TRBJ2-7 TRBV5-1 CASSLPGLQSDEQYF TGCGCCAGCAGCTTACCGGGACTACAAAGTGACGAGCAGTACTTC
NA NA TRBJ1-1 TRBV11-2 CASRKLGSEAFF TGTGCCAGCAGAAAACTAGGTTCTGAAGCTTTCTTT
NA NA TRBJ1-2 TRBV7-6 CASSPSQGFGYGYTF TGTGCCAGCAGCCCCTCACAGGGATTTGGCTATGGCTACACCTTC
few NA TRBJ1-1 TRBV25-1 CASSESGRVVTEAFF TGTGCCAGCAGTGAATCTGGCAGGGTAGTCACTGAAGCTTTCTTT
NA TRBD2 TRBJ2-7 TRBV6-6 CASSNPGGSYEQYF TGTGCCAGCAGTAACCCCGGGGGGTCCTACGAGCAGTACTTC
NA TRBD1 TRBJ2-1 TRBV19 CATKEQLGTGRNEQFF TGTGCCACAAAAGAACAACTCGGGACAGGGCGCAATGAGCAGTTCTTC
few NA TRBJ1-1 TRBV6-1 CASKWGGAFF TGTGCCAGCAAATGGGGCGGAGCTTTCTTT
NA NA TRBJ1-5 TRBV6-6 CASSYSWGGDQPQHF TGTGCCAGCAGTTACTCATGGGGCGGGGATCAGCCCCAGCATTTT
NA TRBD1 TRBJ1-6 TRBV5-6 CASSPGTGGGWAGSPLHF TGTGCCAGCAGCCCCGGGACAGGGGGTGGATGGGCCGGATCACCCCTCCACTTT
once TRBD1 TRBJ1-5 TRBV28 CASSYPGGGVSNQPQHF TGTGCCAGCAGTTATCCAGGGGGAGGAGTGAGCAATCAGCCCCAGCATTTT
NA NA TRBJ1-3 TRBV6-5 CSSSPLRGSGNTIYF TGTTCCAGCAGTCCTCTCAGGGGCTCTGGAAACACCATATATTTT
NA NA TRBJ2-2 TRBV4-2 CASSHGTGELFF TGTGCCAGCAGCCACGGGACCGGGGAGCTGTTTTTT
NA NA TRBJ2-5 TRBV9 CASSPEIQETQYF TGTGCCAGCAGCCCCGAGATCCAAGAGACCCAGTACTTC
NA NA TRBJ1-2 TRBV29-1 CSVEGLGYGYTF TGCAGCGTTGAGGGACTGGGCTATGGCTACACCTTC
NA NA TRBJ2-7 TRBV19 CASSHREGEQYF TGTGCCAGTAGTCACAGGGAGGGCGAGCAGTACTTC
NA NA TRBJ1-1 TRBV4-1 CASSHQWGPNTEAFF TGCGCCAGCAGCCACCAATGGGGCCCCAACACTGAAGCTTTCTTT
NA NA TRBJ2-7 TRBV11-1 CASSLDYYEQYF TGTGCCAGCAGCTTAGATTACTACGAGCAGTACTTC
few TRBD1 TRBJ1-2 TRBV5-1 CASSLDRAQFYGYTF TGCGCCAGCAGTTTAGACAGGGCCCAATTCTATGGCTACACCTTC
once TRBD1 TRBJ2-7 TRBV19 CASSDRGGDEQYF TGTGCCAGTAGTGACAGGGGTGGAGACGAGCAGTACTTC
large NA TRBJ1-6 TRBV6-6 CASQPRAVGEASPLHF TGTGCCAGCCAACCAAGGGCTGTCGGGGAAGCTTCACCCCTCCACTTT
NA NA TRBJ2-7 TRBV6-1 CASSERGRANPYEQYF TGTGCCAGCAGTGAAAGGGGCAGGGCCAACCCCTACGAGCAGTACTTC
NA TRBD1 TRBJ2-7 TRBV6-5 CASSYVGTGVYEQYF TGTGCCAGCAGTTACGTCGGGACAGGGGTATACGAGCAGTACTTC
NA NA TRBJ1-1 TRBV7-9 CASSFPVRVGMNTEAFF TGTGCCAGCAGCTTTCCCGTGCGGGTAGGGATGAACACTGAAGCTTTCTTT
once TRBD1 TRBJ1-2 TRBV15 CATSSSLTGGGGYTF TGTGCCACCAGCAGCAGTTTGACAGGGGGCGGTGGCTACACCTTC
NA NA TRBJ1-4 TRBV7-9 CASSLQGPNEKLFF TGTGCCAGCAGCTTACAGGGGCCTAATGAAAAACTGTTTTTT
NA TRBD2 TRBJ2-5 TRBV10-2 CASSEALAGVQTQYF TGCGCCAGCAGTGAGGCACTAGCGGGGGTACAGACCCAGTACTTC
NA TRBD1 TRBJ2-2 TRBV13 CASKGQGFGELFF TGTGCCAGCAAGGGACAGGGTTTCGGGGAGCTGTTTTTT
NA TRBD1 TRBJ2-4 TRBV28 CASSFDDRATKNIQYF TGTGCCAGCAGTTTTGACGACAGGGCAACCAAAAACATTCAGTACTTC
NA TRBD1 TRBJ2-7 TRBV27 CASGGRGRDRGYEQYF TGTGCCAGCGGGGGTAGAGGCCGGGACAGGGGCTACGAGCAGTACTTC